This TCR beta chain is from a study of cytomegalovirus exposure and HLA in healthy donors. Study overall: Approximately 85 million unique TCRs from HLA-typed donors were held in an early data release.

Per germline, CDR1 LNHDA and CDR2 SQIVND (reference sequence). The length of the CDR3 is 13 residues. The V end lost 2 bases, the J end lost 3 bases, and 8 bases lay between the germline ends. Study-wide points: Follow-up analysis found HLA locus-dependent TCR association rates, highest for DRB1 and lowest for HLA-C. Later analysis demonstrated an association between a missense DCLRE1C variant and TCR beta V- and J-gene trimming. Later analysis identified about 17,000 TCR beta sequences associated with HLA alleles, using a false discovery rate threshold of 0.05.

With regard to this clone: Antigen specificity is unknown.

The PCR used 60 Vbeta and 13 Jbeta primers. Measured with immunoSEQ multiplex PCR; TCRdb has only the in-frame clones, and not every one. Among under 250,000 clones, about 81% were seen once, and the ten largest hold 2.5% to 3.5%. J is TRBJ2-7 and V is TRBV19; D unclear. Input material: PBMCs. This TCR was recovered from a woman between 35 and 50 years old in good health and CMV-seronegative. The chain's CDR3 is CASSISVLYEQYF. The CDR3 DNA reads TGTGCCAGTAGTATATCAGTCCTCTACGAGCAGTACTTC.